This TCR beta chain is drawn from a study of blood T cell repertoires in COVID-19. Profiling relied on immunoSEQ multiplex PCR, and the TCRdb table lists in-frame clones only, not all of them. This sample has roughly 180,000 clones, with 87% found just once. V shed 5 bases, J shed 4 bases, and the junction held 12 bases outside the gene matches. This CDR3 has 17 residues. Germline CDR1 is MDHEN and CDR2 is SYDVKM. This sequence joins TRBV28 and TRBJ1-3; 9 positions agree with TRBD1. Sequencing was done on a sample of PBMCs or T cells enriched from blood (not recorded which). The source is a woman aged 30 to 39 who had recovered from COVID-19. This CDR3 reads CASSARRDRVLGNTIYF. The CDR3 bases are TGTGCCAGCAGTGCTAGGAGGGACAGGGTCCTCGGAAACACCATATATTTT.